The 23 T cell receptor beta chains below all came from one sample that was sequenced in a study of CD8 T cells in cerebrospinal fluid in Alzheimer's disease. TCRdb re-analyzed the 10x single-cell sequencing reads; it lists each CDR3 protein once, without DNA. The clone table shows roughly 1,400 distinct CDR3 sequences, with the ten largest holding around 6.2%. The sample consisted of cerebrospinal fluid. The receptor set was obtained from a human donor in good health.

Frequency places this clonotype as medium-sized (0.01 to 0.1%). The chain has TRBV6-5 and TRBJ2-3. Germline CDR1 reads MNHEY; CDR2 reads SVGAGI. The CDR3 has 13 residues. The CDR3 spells CATISSFTDTQYF.

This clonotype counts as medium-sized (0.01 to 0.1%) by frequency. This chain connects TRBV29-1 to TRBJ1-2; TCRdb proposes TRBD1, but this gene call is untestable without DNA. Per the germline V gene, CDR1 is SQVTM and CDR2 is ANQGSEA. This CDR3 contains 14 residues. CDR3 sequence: CSVEDGTGGYGYTF.

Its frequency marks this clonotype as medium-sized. CDR3 protein: CASSISEGLSGAFF. The chain recombines TRBV19 with TRBJ1-1. Per germline, CDR1 LNHDA and CDR2 SQIVND (reference sequence). The CDR3 totals 14 residues.

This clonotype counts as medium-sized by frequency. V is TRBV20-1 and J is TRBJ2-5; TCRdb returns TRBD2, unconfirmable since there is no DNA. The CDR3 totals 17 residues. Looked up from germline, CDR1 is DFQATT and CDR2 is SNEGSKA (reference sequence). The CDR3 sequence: CSAERQHPGGEEETQYF.

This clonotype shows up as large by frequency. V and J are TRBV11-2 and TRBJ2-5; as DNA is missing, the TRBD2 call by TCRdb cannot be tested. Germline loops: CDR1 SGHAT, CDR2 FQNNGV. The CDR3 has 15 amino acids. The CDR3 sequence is CASSLSSGGGETQYF.

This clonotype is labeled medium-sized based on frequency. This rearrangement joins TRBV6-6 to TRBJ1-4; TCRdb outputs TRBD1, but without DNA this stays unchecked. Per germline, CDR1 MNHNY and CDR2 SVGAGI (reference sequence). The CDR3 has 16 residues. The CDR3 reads CASSYPKAGVYEKLFF.

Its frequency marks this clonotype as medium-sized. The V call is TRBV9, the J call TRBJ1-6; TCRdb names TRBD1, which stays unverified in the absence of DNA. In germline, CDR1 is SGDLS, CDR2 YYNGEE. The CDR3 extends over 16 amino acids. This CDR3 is CASSALGDSDNSPLHF.

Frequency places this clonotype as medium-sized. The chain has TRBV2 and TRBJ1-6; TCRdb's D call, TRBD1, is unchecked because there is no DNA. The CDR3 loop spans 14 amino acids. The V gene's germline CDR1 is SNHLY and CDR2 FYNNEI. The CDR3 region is CASSEDRVGSPLHF.

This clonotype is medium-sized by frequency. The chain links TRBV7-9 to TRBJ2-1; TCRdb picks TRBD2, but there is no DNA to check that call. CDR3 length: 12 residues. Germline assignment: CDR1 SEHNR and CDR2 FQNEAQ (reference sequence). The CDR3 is CASSARENEQFF.

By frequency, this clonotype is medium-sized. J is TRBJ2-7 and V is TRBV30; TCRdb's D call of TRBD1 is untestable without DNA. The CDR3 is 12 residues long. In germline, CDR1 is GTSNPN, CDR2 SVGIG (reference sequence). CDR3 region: CAWSVKGDRQYF.

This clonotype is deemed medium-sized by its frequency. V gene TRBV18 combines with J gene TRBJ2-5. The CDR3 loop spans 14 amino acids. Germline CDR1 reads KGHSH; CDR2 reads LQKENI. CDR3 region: CASSPPRSTETQYF. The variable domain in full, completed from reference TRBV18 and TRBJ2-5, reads NAGVMQNPRHLVRRRGQEARLRCSPMKGHSHVYWYRQLPEEGLKFMVYLQKENIIDESGMPKERFSAEFPKEGPSILRIQQVVRGDSAAYFCASSPPRSTETQYFGPGTRLLVL.

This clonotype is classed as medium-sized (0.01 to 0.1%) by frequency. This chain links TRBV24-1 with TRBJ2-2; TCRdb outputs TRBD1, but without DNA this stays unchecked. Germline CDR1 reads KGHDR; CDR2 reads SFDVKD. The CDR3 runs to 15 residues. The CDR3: CATSPLTGHTGELFF.

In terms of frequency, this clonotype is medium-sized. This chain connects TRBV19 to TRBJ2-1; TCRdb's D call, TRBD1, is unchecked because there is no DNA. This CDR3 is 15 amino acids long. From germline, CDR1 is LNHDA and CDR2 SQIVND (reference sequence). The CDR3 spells CASSIKTGRPNEQFF.

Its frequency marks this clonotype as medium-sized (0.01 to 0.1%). CDR3 sequence: CATSRGHGDRENTITYEQYF. The chain combines TRBV15 with TRBJ2-7; TCRdb calls TRBD1, which cannot be checked without DNA. The germline V gene has CDR1 LNHNV and CDR2 YYDKDF (reference sequence). CDR3 length: 20 amino acids. Full variable domain (outside the CDR3, taken from reference TRBV15 and TRBJ2-7): DAMVIQNPRYQVTQFGKPVTLSCSQTLNHNVMYWYQQKSSQAPKLLFHYYDKDFNNEADTPDNFQSRRPNTSFCFLDIRSPGLGDTAMYLCATSRGHGDRENTITYEQYFGPGTRLTVT.

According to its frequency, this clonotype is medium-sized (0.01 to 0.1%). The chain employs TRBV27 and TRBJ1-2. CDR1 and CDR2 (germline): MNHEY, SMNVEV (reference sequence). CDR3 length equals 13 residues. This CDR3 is CASSSSEVYGYTF.

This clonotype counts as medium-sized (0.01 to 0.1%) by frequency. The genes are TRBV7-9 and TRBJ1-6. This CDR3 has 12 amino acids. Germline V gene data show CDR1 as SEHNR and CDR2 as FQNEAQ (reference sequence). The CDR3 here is CASSPVMGTLHF.

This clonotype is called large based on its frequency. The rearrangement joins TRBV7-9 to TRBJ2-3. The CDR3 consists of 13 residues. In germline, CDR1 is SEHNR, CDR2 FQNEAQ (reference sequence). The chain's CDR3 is CASSFKARDTQYF.

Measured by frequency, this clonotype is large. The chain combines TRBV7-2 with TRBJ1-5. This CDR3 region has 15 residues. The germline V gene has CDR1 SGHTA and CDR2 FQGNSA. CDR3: CASSLAGYGSQPQHF.

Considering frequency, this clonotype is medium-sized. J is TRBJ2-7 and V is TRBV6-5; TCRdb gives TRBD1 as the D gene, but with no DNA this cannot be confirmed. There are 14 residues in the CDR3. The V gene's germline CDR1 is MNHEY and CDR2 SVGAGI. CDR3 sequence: CASSRREGSYEQYF.

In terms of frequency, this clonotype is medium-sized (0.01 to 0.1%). CDR3 in amino acids: CASSMTYEQYF. The chain is built from TRBV25-1 and TRBJ2-7. The CDR3 contains 11 residues. From germline, CDR1 is MGHDK and CDR2 SYGVNS.

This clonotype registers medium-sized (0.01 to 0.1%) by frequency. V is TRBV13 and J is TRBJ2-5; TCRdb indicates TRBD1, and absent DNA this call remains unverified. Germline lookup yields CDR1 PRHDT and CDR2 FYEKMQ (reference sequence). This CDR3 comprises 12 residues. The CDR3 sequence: CASGQGAETQYF.

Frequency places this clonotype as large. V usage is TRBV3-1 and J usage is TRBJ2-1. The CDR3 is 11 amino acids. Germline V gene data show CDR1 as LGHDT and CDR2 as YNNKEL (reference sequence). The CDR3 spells CASSRGSEQFF.

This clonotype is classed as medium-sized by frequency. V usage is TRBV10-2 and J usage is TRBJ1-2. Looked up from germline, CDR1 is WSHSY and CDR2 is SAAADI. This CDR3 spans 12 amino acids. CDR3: CASSEEGYGYTF.